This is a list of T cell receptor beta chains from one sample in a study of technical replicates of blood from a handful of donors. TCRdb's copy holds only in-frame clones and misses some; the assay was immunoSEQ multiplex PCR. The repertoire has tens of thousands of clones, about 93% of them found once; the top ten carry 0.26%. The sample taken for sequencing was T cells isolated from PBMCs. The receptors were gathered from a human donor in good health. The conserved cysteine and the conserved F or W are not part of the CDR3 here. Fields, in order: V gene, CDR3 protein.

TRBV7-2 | ASSSNWFLF
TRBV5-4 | ASSRIGEGLPQF
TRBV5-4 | ASSWTVRSMNTEAF
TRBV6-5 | ASSYLGASGYT
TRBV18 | ASSLGGSYEQY
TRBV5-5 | ASSLRRRASSYNSPLH
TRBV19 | ASSPRDSINYEQY
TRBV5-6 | ASSLGLPYGYT
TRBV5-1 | ASSETGTAGGRQKNIQY
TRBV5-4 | ASSLEWFGGRGRRGETQY
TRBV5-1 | ASQPGLNYGYT
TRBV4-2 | ASSQGVHKGGRGGETQY
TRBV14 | ASSQVLAGELF
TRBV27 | ASSLYDIRTGELF
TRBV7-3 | ASSSSPGTGFGTGELF
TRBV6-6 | ASTNVGDNSYEQY
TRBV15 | ATSRDRAVSLAGGPGSQY
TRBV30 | AWSSSLTGGGSPLH
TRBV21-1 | ASSPPTGASYEQY
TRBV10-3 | AISEYSAASSGSHEQY
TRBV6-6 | ASAESNQPQH
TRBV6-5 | ASSYPGAGDNEQF
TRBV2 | ASSEPEDRVGNEQF
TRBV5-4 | ASSIQEVAAIYNEQF
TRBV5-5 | ASSPAISRTEAF
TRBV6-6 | ASRGRGFHYGYT
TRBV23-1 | ASSQYGQGASEQY
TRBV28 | ASTTAAYEQY
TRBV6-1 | ASSGAGVETQY
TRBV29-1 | SAVTLQETQY
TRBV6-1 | ASSEWSLAGGFTDTQY
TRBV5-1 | ASSLTSGGYEQY
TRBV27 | ASSLTQGSPYGYT
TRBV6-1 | ASTRGGTEAF
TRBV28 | ASSSRALSLGQNQPQH